This passage covers 20 T cell receptor beta chains from one sample sequenced in a study of beta chain features in type 1 diabetes. The study's findings and limits: In every one of the four CD4+ subsets, TCRB CDR3s were moderately but significantly shorter in Type 1 diabetes patients.

Their antigen targets remain unknown. The isolated RNA, all of it, was reverse transcribed, so expressed TCRB transcripts were what got sequenced. Using immunoSEQ multiplex PCR, the repertoire was profiled, and TCRdb retains in-frame clones only, with some absent. There are 600,000 or so clones in the sample; roughly an eighth occur only once, and less than 0.04% lies in the top ten. Sequencing was performed on naive CD4+ T cells from blood. The receptor source for this set is a young man with type 1 diabetes.

V gene TRBV14 combines with J gene TRBJ2-7, with 11 bases matching TRBD2. V gave up 4 bases and J gave up 4 bases; unmatched junction bases: 3. This CDR3 comprises 14 residues. Germline CDR1 and CDR2: SGHDN and FVKESK. The CDR3 region has the DNA TGTGCCAGCAGCCGACTAGCGGGAAATTACGAGCAGTACTTC. Translating it yields CASSRLAGNYEQYF.

The chain uses TRBV4-2 and TRBJ2-7; possibly TRBD1 or TRBD2 for D (6 bases each). Trimming removed 1 base from V and 6 bases from J, with 19 bases in between. Per the germline V gene, CDR1 is LGHNA and CDR2 is YNFKEQ. The CDR3 has 16 residues. CDR3 protein: CASSQASIGGPGEQYF. The CDR3 DNA reads as TGTGCCAGCAGCCAAGCTAGTATAGGGGGGCCTGGCGAGCAGTACTTC.

The chain links TRBV30 to TRBJ1-5, with D possibly being TRBD1 (6 bases). The CDR3 covers 14 residues. The germline gives CDR1 GTSNPN, CDR2 SVGIG (reference sequence). With 4 bases removed from V and 2 bases from J, the gap between germline ends came to 12 bases. CDR3 nucleotide sequence: TGTGCCTGGAAAGCGGGGGCTGGCAATCAGCCCCAGCATTTT. Translation gives CAWKAGAGNQPQHF.

This clone has only a few counts. The genes are TRBV28 and TRBJ1-3; D is ambiguous. Trimming left V 6 bases short and J 4 bases short, with 10 bases between. The CDR3 spans 13 residues. CDR1 and CDR2 (germline): MDHEN, SYDVKM. CDR3 nucleotide sequence: TGTGCCAGCAGCAGGACGGCCGGAAACACCATATATTTT. This translates into CASSRTAGNTIYF.

The V gene is TRBV5-1, the J gene TRBJ2-3, with 14 bases aligning to TRBD2. With 9 bases clipped from V and 2 bases from J, the junction kept 5 bases outside the gene matches. In germline, CDR1 is SGHRS, CDR2 YFSETQ. This CDR3 is built from 15 residues. The CDR3 DNA sequence: TGCGCCACCGGGACTAGCGGGAGCTCCACAGATACGCAGTATTTT. This translates into CATGTSGSSTDTQYF.

There are a few counts of this clone. The V gene is TRBV18, the J gene TRBJ1-5; 8 nucleotides line up with TRBD1. CDR1 is KGHSH and CDR2 is LQKENI in the germline V gene. The length of the CDR3 is 15 residues. J lost 5 bases, V lost 6 bases, and 9 bases had no gene match. CDR3 amino acids: CASSPDRGGYQPQHF. Written as DNA, the CDR3 is TGTGCCAGCTCCCCAGACAGGGGTGGGTATCAGCCCCAGCATTTT.

In this sample, this clone turned up a few times. The gene calls are TRBV29-1 and TRBJ2-5, with D possibly being TRBD1 (7 bases). The CDR3 is 13 residues long. V lost 3 bases to trimming and J lost 7 bases, with 15 bases between them. CDR1 and CDR2 from the germline V gene are SQVTM and ANQGSEA. CDR3 sequence (DNA): TGCAGCGTTGACACTCAGGGGGGAGGGACCCAGTACTTC. It is translated as CSVDTQGGGTQYF.

This chain links TRBV14 with TRBJ2-2; TRBD1 agrees at 7 bases. The V segment lost 4 bases and the J segment 0 bases; nucleotides outside the gene matches: 2. Germline values: CDR1 SGHDN, CDR2 FVKESK. This CDR3 has 15 amino acids. CDR3 region: CASSRQGANTGELFF. Here the CDR3 DNA reads TGTGCCAGCAGCCGACAGGGCGCGAACACCGGGGAGCTGTTTTTT.

This clone came up a few times. The germline gene is not matched at one end of the junction; a read error may be the cause. The V gene is TRBV7-9, the J gene TRBJ2-7, with D tentatively TRBD2 (5 bases). Per germline, CDR1 SEHNR and CDR2 FQNEAQ (reference sequence). The CDR3 contains 11 residues. The CDR3 coding sequence is TGTGCCAGCAGCTTAGATCACGGGAAAGACTTC. As protein: CASSLDHGKDF.

The chain employs TRBV4-1 and TRBJ1-2; tentative D call: TRBD1 (5 bases). The V end was cut by 4 bases, the J end by 5 bases, with 20 bases between. This CDR3 has 16 residues. From germline, CDR1 is MGHRA and CDR2 YSYEKL. The CDR3 DNA is TGCGCCAGCAGCCCCCAAGCTTTCGGGGACTCGTATGGCTACACCTTC. Translating it yields CASSPQAFGDSYGYTF.

The chain recombines TRBV5-1 with TRBJ2-2; D possibly corresponds to TRBD1 (7 bases). Germline assignment: CDR1 SGHRS and CDR2 YFSETQ. Trimming shortened V by 4 bases and J by 7 bases, and 17 bases separated the two germline ends. The CDR3 sequence is 15 residues long. As DNA, the CDR3 is TGCGCCAGCAGCCTCGCTGGAGGGGGCAACGGGGAGCTGTTTTTT. It translates to CASSLAGGGNGELFF. The variable domain in full, with the rest retrieved from reference TRBV5-1 and TRBJ2-2, is KAGVTQTPRYLIKTRGQQVTLSCSPISGHRSVSWYQQTPGQGLQFLFEYFSETQRNKGNFPGRFSGRQFSNSRSEMNVSTLELGDSALYLCASSLAGGGNGELFFGEGSRLTVL.

V is TRBV5-1 and J is TRBJ2-6; D is unresolved. V was clipped by 5 bases and J by 0 bases, with 12 bases between them. The CDR3 covers 16 residues. The germline gives CDR1 SGHRS, CDR2 YFSETQ. As DNA, the CDR3 is TGCGCCAGCAGGCCCCAACCAGACTCTGGGGCCAACGTCCTGACTTTC. Protein: CASRPQPDSGANVLTF.

The V and J genes are TRBV28 and TRBJ1-2; D may be TRBD1 (5 bases). V was shortened by 7 bases and J by 8 bases, with 23 bases between the two germline ends. CDR1 MDHEN and CDR2 SYDVKM come from the germline V gene. The CDR3 contains 15 residues. Written as DNA, the CDR3 is TGTGCCAGCACCTTAGACAGTCCCGAGCTCTGGGGCTACACCTTC. Protein: CASTLDSPELWGYTF.

V is TRBV15 and J is TRBJ2-5, with D perhaps TRBD2 (5 bases). V was trimmed by 4 bases and J by 2 bases, leaving 14 bases between them. This CDR3 has 15 amino acids. Germline CDR1 and CDR2: LNHNV and YYDKDF (reference sequence). In DNA, the CDR3 is TGTGCCACCAGCACTCCGAGGACTTATCAAGAGACCCAGTACTTC. Translating it yields CATSTPRTYQETQYF.

With regard to this clone: This sample also contains other DNA sequences that code for the same CDR3. V usage is TRBV18 and J usage is TRBJ1-1, with D maybe TRBD1 (6 bases). Looked up from germline, CDR1 is KGHSH and CDR2 is LQKENI. This CDR3 spans 14 amino acids. The germline V and J ends were trimmed by 0 bases and 5 bases, with 10 bases remaining between them. In DNA form, the CDR3 reads TGTGCCAGCTCACCACCGGGGAGGGGGACTGAAGCTTTCTTT. Translated: CASSPPGRGTEAFF.

This clone was counted a few times. This rearrangement joins TRBV27 to TRBJ2-7; D is unresolved. CDR1 is MNHEY, CDR2 SMNVEV, per germline (reference sequence). The CDR3 is made up of 17 amino acids. V was pared by 5 bases and J by 3 bases, with 23 bases between. The CDR3 DNA is TGTGCCAGCAGTCCACACACGGTGATAAGGGCGGACTACGAGCAGTACTTC. This gives the protein CASSPHTVIRADYEQYF.

In this sample, this clone turned up a few times. The chain couples TRBV7-2 to TRBJ2-7; the match to TRBD1 covers 8 bases. The CDR3 runs to 14 residues. Germline V gives CDR1 SGHTA, CDR2 FQGNSA. The J segment lost 0 bases and the V segment lost 5 bases, leaving 3 bases of the junction unmatched. Here the CDR3 DNA reads TGTGCCAGCAGCCGGACAGGGCCCTCCTACGAGCAGTACTTC. It is translated as CASSRTGPSYEQYF.

This chain connects TRBV6-5 to TRBJ2-7, with D maybe TRBD1 (5 bases). This CDR3 has 16 residues. V dropped 0 bases and J dropped 2 bases, with 14 bases sitting between them. Germline CDR1 MNHEY, CDR2 SVGAGI. CDR3 sequence reads: CASSYSAQGVTYEQYF. The CDR3 nucleotides read TGTGCCAGCAGTTACTCGGCCCAAGGGGTTACCTACGAGCAGTACTTC.

The chain is built from TRBV20-1 and TRBJ1-1; D gene uncertain. V dropped 7 bases and J dropped 7 bases, with 7 bases sitting between them. CDR3 size: 9 residues. The germline CDR1 and CDR2 sequences are DFQATT and SNEGSKA (reference sequence). This CDR3 reads CSVAVEAFF. DNA for the CDR3: TGCAGTGTAGCCGTTGAAGCTTTCTTT.

The chain is built from TRBV6-1 and TRBJ2-5, with no clear D. This CDR3 is built from 12 residues. Deletions cut 7 bases from V and 4 bases from J, with 10 bases between. The germline V gene encodes CDR1 MNHNS and CDR2 SASEGT. As DNA, the CDR3 is TGTGCCAGCAACGACGCCAGAGAGACCCAGTACTTC. Translating gives CASNDARETQYF.